This T cell receptor beta chain was recovered during a study of cytomegalovirus exposure and HLA in healthy donors. The wider study: Drawn from HLA-typed donors, 83 million or so unique TCRs were held in an early data release. Ancestry clustering placed roughly four fifths of approximately 420 genotyped donors in the Caucasian-associated cluster.

The length of the CDR3 is 14 residues. Germline V gene sequence: CDR1 SGHNT, CDR2 YYREEE (reference sequence). V was clipped by 2 bases and J by 5 bases; unmatched bases: 4. This clone appeared a few times. 60 Vbeta and 13 Jbeta primers were used in PCR. Repertoires were generated with immunoSEQ multiplex PCR, while TCRdb's copy carries only in-frame clones and drops some. The table lists about 160,000 clones, 75% to 90% of them singletons, with approximately 2% in the top ten. The sample taken for sequencing was PBMCs. The TCR was taken from a woman under 30 in good health and CMV-seronegative. The chain employs TRBV5-4 and TRBJ2-7, with 10 bases identical to TRBD2. CDR3 sequence (DNA): TGTGCCAGCAGCTTAGCGGGAGGGCCTGACGAGCAGTACTTC. Amino acids: CASSLAGGPDEQYF.